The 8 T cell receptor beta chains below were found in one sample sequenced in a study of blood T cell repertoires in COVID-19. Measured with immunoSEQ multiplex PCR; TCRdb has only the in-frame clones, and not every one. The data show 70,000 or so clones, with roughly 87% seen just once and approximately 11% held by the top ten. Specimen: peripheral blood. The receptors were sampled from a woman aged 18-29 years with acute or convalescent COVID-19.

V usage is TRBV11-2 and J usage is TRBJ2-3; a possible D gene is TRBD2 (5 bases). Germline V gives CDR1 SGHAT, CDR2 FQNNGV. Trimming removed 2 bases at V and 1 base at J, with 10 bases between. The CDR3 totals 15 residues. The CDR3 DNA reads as TGTGCCAGCAGCTTATCCGGGAAGGGCACAGATACGCAGTATTTT. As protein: CASSLSGKGTDTQYF.

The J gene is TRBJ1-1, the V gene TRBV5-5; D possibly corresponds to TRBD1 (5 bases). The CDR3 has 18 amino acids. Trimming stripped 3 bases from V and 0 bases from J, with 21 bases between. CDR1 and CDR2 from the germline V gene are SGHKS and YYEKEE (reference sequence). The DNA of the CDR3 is TGTGCCAGCAGCTGGGGATCTAGGAGGGGTGTCGTGAACACTGAAGCTTTCTTT. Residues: CASSWGSRRGVVNTEAFF. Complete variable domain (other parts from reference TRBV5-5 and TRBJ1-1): DAGVTQSPTHLIKTRGQQVTLRCSPISGHKSVSWYQQVLGQGPQFIFQYYEKEERGRGNFPDRFSARQFPNYSSELNVNALLLGDSALYLCASSWGSRRGVVNTEAFFGQGTRLTVV.

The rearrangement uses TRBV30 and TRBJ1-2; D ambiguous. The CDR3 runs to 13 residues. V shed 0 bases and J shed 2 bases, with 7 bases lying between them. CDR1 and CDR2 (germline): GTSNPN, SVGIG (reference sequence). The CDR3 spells CAWSVQKNYGYTF. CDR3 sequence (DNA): TGTGCCTGGAGTGTGCAGAAAAACTATGGCTACACCTTC. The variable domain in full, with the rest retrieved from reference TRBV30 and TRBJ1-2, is SQTIHQWPATLVQPVGSPLSLECTVEGTSNPNLYWYRQAAGRGLQLLFYSVGIGQISSEVPQNLSASRPQDRQFILSSKKLLLSDSGFYLCAWSVQKNYGYTFGSGTRLTVV.

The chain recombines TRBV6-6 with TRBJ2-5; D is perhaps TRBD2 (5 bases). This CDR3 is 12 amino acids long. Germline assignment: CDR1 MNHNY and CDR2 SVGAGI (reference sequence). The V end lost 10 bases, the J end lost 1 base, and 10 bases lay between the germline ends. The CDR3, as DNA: TGTGCCACAGGACTGAGCCAAGAGACCCAGTACTTC. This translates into CATGLSQETQYF.

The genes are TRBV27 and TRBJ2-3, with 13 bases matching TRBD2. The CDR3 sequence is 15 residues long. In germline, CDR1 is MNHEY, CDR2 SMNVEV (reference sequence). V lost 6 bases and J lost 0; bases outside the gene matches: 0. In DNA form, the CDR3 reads TGTGCCAGCAGACTAGCGGGGGGGAGCACAGATACGCAGTATTTT. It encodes CASRLAGGSTDTQYF.

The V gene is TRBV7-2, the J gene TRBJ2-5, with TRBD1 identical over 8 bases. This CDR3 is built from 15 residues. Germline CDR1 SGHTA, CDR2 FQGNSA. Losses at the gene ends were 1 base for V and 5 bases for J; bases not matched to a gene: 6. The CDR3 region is CASSLDPGGRETQYF. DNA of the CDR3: TGTGCCAGCAGCTTAGATCCAGGGGGCAGGGAGACCCAGTACTTC.

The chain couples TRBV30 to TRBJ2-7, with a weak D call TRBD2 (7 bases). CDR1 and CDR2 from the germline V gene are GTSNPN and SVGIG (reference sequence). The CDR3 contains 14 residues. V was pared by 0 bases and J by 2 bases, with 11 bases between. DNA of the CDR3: TGTGCCTGGAGTGTACGGGGGGCGGCCTACGAGCAGTACTTC. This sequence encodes CAWSVRGAAYEQYF.

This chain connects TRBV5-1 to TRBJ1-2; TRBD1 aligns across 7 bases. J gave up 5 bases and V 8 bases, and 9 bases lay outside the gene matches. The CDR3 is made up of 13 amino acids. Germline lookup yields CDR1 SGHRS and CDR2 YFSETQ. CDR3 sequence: CASSQQGSYGYTF. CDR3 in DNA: TGCGCCAGTAGTCAACAGGGGTCTTATGGCTACACCTTC.